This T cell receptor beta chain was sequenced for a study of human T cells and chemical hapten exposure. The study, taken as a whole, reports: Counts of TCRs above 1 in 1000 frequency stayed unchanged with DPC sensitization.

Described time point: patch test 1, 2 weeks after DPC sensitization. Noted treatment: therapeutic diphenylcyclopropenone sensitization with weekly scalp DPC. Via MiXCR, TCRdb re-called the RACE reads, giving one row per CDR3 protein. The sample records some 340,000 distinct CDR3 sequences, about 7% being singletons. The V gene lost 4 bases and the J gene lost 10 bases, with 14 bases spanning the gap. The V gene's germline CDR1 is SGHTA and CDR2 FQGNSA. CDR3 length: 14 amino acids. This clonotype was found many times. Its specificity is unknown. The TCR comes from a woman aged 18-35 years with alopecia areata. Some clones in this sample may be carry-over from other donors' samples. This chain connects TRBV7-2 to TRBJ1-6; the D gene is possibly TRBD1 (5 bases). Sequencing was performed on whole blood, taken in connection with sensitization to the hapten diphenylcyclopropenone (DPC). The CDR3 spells CASSSPRGVSPLHF. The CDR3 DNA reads TGTGCCAGCAGCTCCCCCCGAGGGGTCTCACCCCTCCACTTT.